Each of the 29 T cell receptor beta chains below was sequenced from the same sample in a study of T-cell reconstitution after alpha-beta-depleted transplantation in children. Unique molecular identifiers were built into the TCRbeta library. One entry per CDR3 protein results from TCRdb running MiXCR on the PCR reads. The table has about 980,000 distinct CDR3 sequences, less than 30% seen once. The sequenced sample was PBMCs, mostly from graft donor cells, obtained 360 days after TCRalphabeta/CD19-depleted stem cell transplant. These receptors all stem from a boy under three years old who had a stem cell transplant for SCID, so the T cells may come from the graft donor.

The chain carries TRBV7-3 and TRBJ2-1; D is uncertain. Germline values: CDR1 SGHTA, CDR2 FQGTGA. Trimming cost V 5 bases and J 3 bases, with 14 bases left between them. This CDR3 comprises 15 residues. As DNA, the CDR3 is TGTGCCAGCAGCCCCCCAGGCTTCGACTACAATGAGCAGTTCTTC. Protein sequence: CASSPPGFDYNEQFF.

The chain joins TRBV29-1 to TRBJ1-1; 8 bases line up with TRBD1. From germline, CDR1 is SQVTM and CDR2 ANQGSEA. J lost 6 bases, V lost 6 bases, and 12 bases had no gene match. There are 14 residues in the CDR3. CDR3 sequence (DNA): TGCAGCGTGACTAACAGGGGGGGAAAGCCTGAAGCTTTCTTT. Amino acid sequence: CSVTNRGGKPEAFF.

This clonotype was found a few times. The rearrangement links TRBV7-2 to TRBJ1-3; D unclear. The CDR3 is made up of 14 amino acids. The germline V and J ends were trimmed by 4 bases and 2 bases, with 9 bases remaining between them. Germline-derived CDR1 and CDR2 are SGHTA and FQGNSA. The CDR3 is CASSSSGTGNTIYF. DNA for the CDR3: TGTGCCAGCAGCTCCTCGGGGACTGGAAACACCATATATTTT.

The chain carries TRBV2 and TRBJ1-5; D is unresolved. Per the germline V gene, CDR1 is SNHLY and CDR2 is FYNNEI. V lost 6 bases to trimming and J lost 3 bases, with 9 bases between them. CDR3 size: 13 residues. CDR3 sequence: CASRARYNQPQHF. In DNA, the CDR3 is TGTGCCAGCAGGGCCCGCTACAATCAGCCCCAGCATTTT.

The rearrangement uses TRBV20-1 and TRBJ1-2; the D gene is possibly TRBD1 (6 bases). In germline, CDR1 is DFQATT, CDR2 SNEGSKA (reference sequence). This CDR3 comprises 13 residues. Trimming took off 0 bases at V and 8 bases at J, with 13 bases between the two ends. CDR3 in amino acids: CSARDPGAYGYTF. The CDR3 DNA sequence: TGCAGTGCTAGAGATCCAGGGGCATACGGCTACACCTTC.

This clonotype was found a few times. The chain has TRBV7-3 and TRBJ2-2; unclear D gene. The germline CDR1 and CDR2 sequences are SGHTA and FQGTGA. Trimming shortened V by 4 bases and J by 0 bases, and 9 bases separated the two germline ends. The CDR3 is 15 amino acids. The CDR3 sequence is CASSSGRSNTGELFF. CDR3 DNA: TGTGCCAGCAGCTCCGGACGGTCGAACACCGGGGAGCTGTTTTTT.

This clonotype appeared many times. This chain connects TRBV5-1 to TRBJ1-1, with D perhaps matching TRBD1 (5 bases). Per the germline V gene, CDR1 is SGHRS and CDR2 is YFSETQ. The CDR3 totals 14 residues. V was clipped by 3 bases and J by 0 bases, with 9 bases between them. CDR3 nucleotides: TGCGCCAGCAGCTGGGGGGACCTGAACACTGAAGCTTTCTTT. Its protein is CASSWGDLNTEAFF.

This clonotype showed up just a few times. CDR3 residues: CASKQEYSPLHF. The DNA for the CDR3 is TGTGCCAGCAAACAGGAGTATTCACCCCTCCACTTT. The chain joins TRBV28 to TRBJ1-6; maybe TRBD1 (5 bases). The CDR3 loop spans 12 amino acids. Germline V CDR1 and CDR2: MDHEN, SYDVKM. Trimming took 7 bases from V and 8 from J, leaving 9 bases between them.

This clonotype showed up just a few times. The rearrangement links TRBV5-5 to TRBJ2-3; D is possibly TRBD1 (6 bases). CDR1 SGHKS and CDR2 YYEKEE come from the germline V gene (reference sequence). With 4 bases removed from V and 0 bases from J, the gap between germline ends came to 9 bases. This CDR3 region has 14 residues. This CDR3 reads CASSGQHSTDTQYF. As DNA, the CDR3 is TGTGCCAGCAGCGGACAGCATAGCACAGATACGCAGTATTTT.

The gene calls are TRBV5-1 and TRBJ2-7; TRBD1 agrees at 7 bases. The V and J ends lost 0 bases and 6 bases, in that order; junction bases with no gene match: 12. Germline V gene lookup returns CDR1 SGHRS and CDR2 YFSETQ. The CDR3 consists of 16 residues. In nucleotides, the CDR3 is TGCGCCAGCAGCTTGGCACCGACAGGGACCTCCCGCGAGCAGTACTTC. It translates to CASSLAPTGTSREQYF. The whole variable domain, filled in from reference TRBV5-1 and TRBJ2-7, reads KAGVTQTPRYLIKTRGQQVTLSCSPISGHRSVSWYQQTPGQGLQFLFEYFSETQRNKGNFPGRFSGRQFSNSRSEMNVSTLELGDSALYLCASSLAPTGTSREQYFGPGTRLTVT.

A few counts support this clonotype. The rearrangement links TRBV5-1 to TRBJ2-2, with D tentatively TRBD1 (6 bases). The CDR3 has 16 amino acids. Looked up from germline, CDR1 is SGHRS and CDR2 is YFSETQ. V shed 4 bases and J shed 0 bases, with 13 bases lying between them. CDR3 sequence (DNA): TGCGCCAGCAGCGAGGACAGCACCTCGAACACCGGGGAGCTGTTTTTT. Its translation: CASSEDSTSNTGELFF.

The chain is built from TRBV5-1 and TRBJ2-1; 7 bases align to TRBD1. J gave up 8 bases and V 4 bases, and 12 bases lay outside the gene matches. The CDR3 is 15 amino acids. Per the germline V gene, CDR1 is SGHRS and CDR2 is YFSETQ. The CDR3 here is CASSHPGQYGHEQFF. DNA for the CDR3: TGCGCCAGCAGCCACCCGGGACAGTATGGGCATGAGCAGTTCTTC.

This clonotype was found a few times. The V call is TRBV15, the J call TRBJ2-7; perhaps D is TRBD1 or TRBD2 (5 bases each). Germline lookup yields CDR1 LNHNV and CDR2 YYDKDF (reference sequence). There are 13 residues in the CDR3. Between the trimmed V and J ends, which lost 5 bases and 3 bases, there was a span of 11 bases. The CDR3 sequence is CATSWERGYEQYF. CDR3 DNA: TGTGCCACCAGCTGGGAGAGGGGCTACGAGCAGTACTTC.

This rearrangement joins TRBV4-3 to TRBJ2-6; D remains ambiguous. The CDR3 runs to 16 residues. V lost 1 base, J lost 3 bases, and 10 bases lay in between. The germline V gene encodes CDR1 LGHNA and CDR2 YSLEER. In nucleotides, the CDR3 is TGCGCCAGCAGCCAAGGGGGTGTCGGTGGGGCCAACGTCCTGACTTTC. Its translation is CASSQGGVGGANVLTF.

V usage is TRBV28 and J usage is TRBJ2-4, with D perhaps matching TRBD1 (6 bases). The germline V and J ends were trimmed by 3 bases and 7 bases, with 19 bases remaining between them. Germline assignment: CDR1 MDHEN and CDR2 SYDVKM. The CDR3 is 16 residues long. CDR3 coding DNA: TGTGCCAGCAGTTTGACAGGTCCCCGAATGTTGAACATTCAGTACTTC. The encoded protein is CASSLTGPRMLNIQYF.

The gene calls are TRBV28 and TRBJ2-2; TRBD2 is a possible D gene (6 bases). Germline V gives CDR1 MDHEN, CDR2 SYDVKM. V gave up 7 bases and J gave up 10 bases, with 19 bases separating them. This CDR3 region has 14 residues. CDR3 coding DNA: TGTGCCAGCAACCGGGGGACGGCCAAGCAGGAGCTGTTTTTT. Translated, it gives CASNRGTAKQELFF.

This clonotype was seen a handful of times. The chain couples TRBV12-3 or TRBV12-4 to TRBJ2-5; D is unclear. The CDR3 has 14 residues. Trimming stripped 3 bases from V and 5 bases from J, with 13 bases between. CDR3 nucleotide sequence: TGTGCCAGCAGTTTTACGGCGTGGTGGGAGACCCAGTACTTC. Encoded protein: CASSFTAWWETQYF.

The V call is TRBV11-2, the J call TRBJ2-1, with no clear D. CDR3 size: 15 residues. Trimming cost V 4 bases and J 0 bases, with 10 bases left between them. The germline CDR1 and CDR2 sequences are SGHAT and FQNNGV. The CDR3 coding sequence is TGTGCCAGCAGCTCCCCGTCGAGCTCCTACAATGAGCAGTTCTTC. This codes for CASSSPSSSYNEQFF.

The chain employs TRBV7-2 and TRBJ1-5; no firm D call. Trimming stripped 5 bases from V and 0 bases from J, with 5 bases between. Looked up from germline, CDR1 is SGHTA and CDR2 is FQGNSA. CDR3 size: 13 residues. Here the CDR3 DNA reads TGTGCCAGCAGCGTATATAGCAATCAGCCCCAGCATTTT. This codes for CASSVYSNQPQHF. Using reference TRBV7-2 and TRBJ1-5 for the parts outside the CDR3, the full variable domain is GAGVSQSPSNKVTEKGKDVELRCDPISGHTALYWYRQSLGQGLEFLIYFQGNSAPDKSGLPSDRFSAERTGGSVSTLTIQRTQQEDSAVYLCASSVYSNQPQHFGDGTRLSIL.

V and J are TRBV4-1 and TRBJ1-2; D ambiguous. Trimming stripped 0 bases from V and 7 bases from J, with 12 bases between. CDR3 length: 14 residues. CDR1 is MGHRA, CDR2 YSYEKL, per germline. The DNA for the CDR3 is TGCGCCAGCAGCCAAGAGGGAAGGGTAGGTGGCTACACCTTC. It translates to CASSQEGRVGGYTF.

J is TRBJ2-5 and V is TRBV7-2; 11 nucleotides agree with TRBD2. The CDR3 contains 16 residues. The V and J ends lost 5 bases and 6 bases, in that order; junction bases with no gene match: 11. Germline values: CDR1 SGHTA, CDR2 FQGNSA. CDR3 protein: CASSPQVAGGQKTQYF. DNA for the CDR3: TGTGCCAGCAGCCCGCAGGTAGCGGGGGGGCAGAAGACCCAGTACTTC.

This clonotype came up a few times. The genes are TRBV10-3 and TRBJ1-2; the D is unclear. CDR3 length equals 15 residues. Germline CDR1 ENHRY, CDR2 SYGVKD. V was cut by 3 bases and J by 6 bases, with 17 bases left in between. In DNA form, the CDR3 reads TGTGCCATCAGTGAAACCCAGAGAGGAGCCGATGGCTACACCTTC. It yields the protein CAISETQRGADGYTF.

The rearrangement joins TRBV20-1 to TRBJ2-7; D is perhaps TRBD2 (5 bases). The CDR3 has 14 residues. In germline, CDR1 is DFQATT, CDR2 SNEGSKA (reference sequence). The V end was cut by 3 bases, the J end by 0 bases, with 12 bases between. As DNA, the CDR3 is TGCAGTGCTAGGGGTGGGAGAGGCTCCTACGAGCAGTACTTC. This sequence encodes CSARGGRGSYEQYF.

The rearrangement links TRBV5-1 to TRBJ2-3; TRBD1 is a possible D gene (5 bases). CDR1 and CDR2 from the germline V gene are SGHRS and YFSETQ. The CDR3 is 16 amino acids. V shed 1 base and J shed 2 bases, with 14 bases lying between them. In DNA form, the CDR3 reads TGCGCCAGCAGCTTGCCCGGAAAAGGGGCCACAGATACGCAGTATTTT. Translated, it gives CASSLPGKGATDTQYF.

This clonotype turned up a few times. The genes are TRBV5-1 and TRBJ2-3, with TRBD2 matching over 9 bases. The junction had 15 bases not matched to a gene; V was cut back by 1 base and J by 6 bases. Germline CDR1 is SGHRS and CDR2 is YFSETQ. The CDR3 length is 18 residues. Written as DNA, the CDR3 is TGCGCCAGCAGCTTGATAGGGCGGGGGGGCCTTGAGGGTGATACGCAGTATTTT. Residues: CASSLIGRGGLEGDTQYF.

V and J are TRBV4-1 and TRBJ2-3; no firm D call. This CDR3 contains 18 residues. Trimming pared 0 bases from V and 1 base from J, leaving 17 bases between. Germline-derived CDR1 and CDR2 are MGHRA and YSYEKL. CDR3 sequence reads: CASSQDSFVTDGTDTQYF. In DNA, the CDR3 is TGCGCCAGCAGCCAAGATAGCTTCGTAACCGACGGCACAGATACGCAGTATTTT.

The gene calls are TRBV7-3 and TRBJ1-1; D gene uncertain. The CDR3 has 13 residues. Trimming removed 3 bases from V and 2 bases from J, with 7 bases in between. Germline loops: CDR1 SGHTA, CDR2 FQGTGA. The CDR3 reads CASSLQFNTEAFF. The CDR3 DNA sequence: TGTGCCAGCAGCTTGCAGTTTAACACTGAAGCTTTCTTT.

This sequence joins TRBV20-1 and TRBJ2-7, with D possibly TRBD2 on 6 matching bases. CDR1 and CDR2 (germline): DFQATT, SNEGSKA (reference sequence). The V end was cut by 3 bases, the J end by 7 bases, with 13 bases between. This CDR3 has 12 residues. CDR3 amino acids: CSASPMAGEQYF. CDR3 nucleotide sequence: TGCAGTGCTAGTCCCATGGCGGGGGAGCAGTACTTC.

CDR3 sequence: CASSLDRDGGELFF. For the CDR3, the DNA is TGCGCCAGCAGCTTGGACAGGGACGGCGGGGAGCTGTTTTTT. This chain joins TRBV5-1 and TRBJ2-2; weak D call: TRBD1 (6 bases). The V end lost 0 bases, the J end lost 7 bases, and 10 bases lay between the germline ends. This CDR3 spans 14 amino acids. Germline CDR1 is SGHRS and CDR2 is YFSETQ. Combining the CDR3 with reference TRBV5-1 and TRBJ2-2 gives the whole variable domain KAGVTQTPRYLIKTRGQQVTLSCSPISGHRSVSWYQQTPGQGLQFLFEYFSETQRNKGNFPGRFSGRQFSNSRSEMNVSTLELGDSALYLCASSLDRDGGELFFGEGSRLTVL.